This T cell receptor (beta chain) was captured in a study of OX40 agonist ivuxolimab in advanced cancers. For the study at large: Previous treatment with anti-PD-1, anti-PD-L1 or anti-CTLA-4 therapy was allowed; 40% had received some. Overall study findings and caveats: Both blood CD4+ and CD8+ T cells showed clonal growth by week 6 at 0.1 to 3.0 mg/kg.

V lost 3 bases and J 1 base, leaving 16 bases between the germline ends. Per the germline V gene, CDR1 is SNHLY and CDR2 is FYNNEI. The CDR3 is 16 residues long. To note about this clone: What it recognizes is unknown.

Profiled with immunoSEQ multiplex PCR; TCRdb holds only in-frame clones, not every one. The table has roughly 30,000 clones, almost 85% seen once. This sample comprised CD4+ or CD8+ T cells sorted from blood, obtained in a trial of the OX40 agonist ivuxolimab. The receptor was isolated from an adult with an advanced solid tumor such as melanoma, head and neck, liver or kidney cancer. The chain links TRBV2 to TRBJ2-7; possibly TRBD1 for D (5 bases). CDR3 residues: CASSEIYQGRSYEQYF. The DNA of the CDR3 is TGTGCCAGCAGTGAGATATACCAGGGTAGGTCCTACGAGCAGTACTTC.